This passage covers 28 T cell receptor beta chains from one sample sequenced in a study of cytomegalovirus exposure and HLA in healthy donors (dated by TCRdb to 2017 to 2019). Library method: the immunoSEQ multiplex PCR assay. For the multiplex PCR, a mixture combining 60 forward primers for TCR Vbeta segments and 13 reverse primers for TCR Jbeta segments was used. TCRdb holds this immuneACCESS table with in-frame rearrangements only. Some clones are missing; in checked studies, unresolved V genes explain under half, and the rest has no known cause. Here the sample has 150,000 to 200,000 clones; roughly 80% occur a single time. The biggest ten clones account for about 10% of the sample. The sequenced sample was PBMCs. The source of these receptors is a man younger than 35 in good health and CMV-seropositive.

The CDR3 protein is CASSPSGQRKETQYF. The CDR3 DNA reads TGTGCCAGCAGCCCCTCCGGACAGCGGAAAGAGACCCAGTACTTC. This chain links TRBV7-3 with TRBJ2-5; possibly TRBD1 for D (6 bases). Per the germline V gene, CDR1 is SGHTA and CDR2 is FQGTGA. The CDR3 extends over 15 amino acids. V shed 5 bases and J shed 3 bases, with 16 bases lying between them.

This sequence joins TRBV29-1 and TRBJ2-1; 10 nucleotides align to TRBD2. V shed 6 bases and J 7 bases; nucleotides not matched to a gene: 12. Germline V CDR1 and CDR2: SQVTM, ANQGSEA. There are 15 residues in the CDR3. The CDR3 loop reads CSVWRSGGAVNEQFF. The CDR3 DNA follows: TGCAGCGTGTGGAGGAGCGGGGGGGCGGTTAATGAGCAGTTCTTC.

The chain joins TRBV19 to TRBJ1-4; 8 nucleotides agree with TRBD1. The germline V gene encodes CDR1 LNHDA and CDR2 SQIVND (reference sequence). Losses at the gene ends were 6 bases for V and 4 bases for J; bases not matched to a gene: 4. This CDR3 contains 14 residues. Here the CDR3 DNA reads TGTGCCAGTAGAAGCGGGACAGGTAATGAAAAACTGTTTTTT. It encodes CASRSGTGNEKLFF.

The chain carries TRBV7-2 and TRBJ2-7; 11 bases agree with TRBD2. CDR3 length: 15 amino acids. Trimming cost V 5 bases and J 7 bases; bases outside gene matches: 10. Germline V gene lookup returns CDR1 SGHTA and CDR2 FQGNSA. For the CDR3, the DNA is TGTGCCAGCAGCCCAAATAGCGGGAGGGTTGGGGAGCAGTACTTC. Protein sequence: CASSPNSGRVGEQYF.

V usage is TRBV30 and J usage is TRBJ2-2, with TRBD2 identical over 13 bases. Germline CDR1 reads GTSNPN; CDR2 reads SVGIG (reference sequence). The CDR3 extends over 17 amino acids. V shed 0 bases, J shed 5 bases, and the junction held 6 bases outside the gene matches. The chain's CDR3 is CAWSVGPTSGRTGELFF. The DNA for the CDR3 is TGTGCCTGGAGTGTAGGCCCGACTAGCGGGAGGACCGGGGAGCTGTTTTTT.

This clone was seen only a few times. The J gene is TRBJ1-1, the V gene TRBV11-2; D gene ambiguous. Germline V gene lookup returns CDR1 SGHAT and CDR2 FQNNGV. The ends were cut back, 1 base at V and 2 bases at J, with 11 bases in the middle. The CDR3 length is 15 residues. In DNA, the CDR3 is TGTGCCAGCAGCTTAGTCTTGCGGGGAAACACTGAAGCTTTCTTT. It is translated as CASSLVLRGNTEAFF.

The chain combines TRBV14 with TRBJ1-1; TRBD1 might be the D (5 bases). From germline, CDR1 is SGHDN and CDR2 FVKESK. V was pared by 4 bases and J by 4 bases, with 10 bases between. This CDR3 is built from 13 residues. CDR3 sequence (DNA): TGTGCCAGCAGCCCGGGGGTATCCACTGAAGCTTTCTTT. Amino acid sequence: CASSPGVSTEAFF.

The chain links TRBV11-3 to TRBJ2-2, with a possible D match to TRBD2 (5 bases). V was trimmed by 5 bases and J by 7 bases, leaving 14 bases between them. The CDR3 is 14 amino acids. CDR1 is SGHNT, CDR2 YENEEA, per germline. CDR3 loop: CASSLGVGGGELFF. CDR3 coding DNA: TGTGCCAGCAGCCTGGGAGTCGGTGGCGGGGAGCTGTTTTTT. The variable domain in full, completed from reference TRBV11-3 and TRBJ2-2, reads EAGVVQSPRYKIIEKKQPVAFWCNPISGHNTLYWYLQNLGQGPELLIRYENEEAVDDSQLPKDRFSAERLKGVDSTLKIQPAELGDSAVYLCASSLGVGGGELFFGEGSRLTVL.

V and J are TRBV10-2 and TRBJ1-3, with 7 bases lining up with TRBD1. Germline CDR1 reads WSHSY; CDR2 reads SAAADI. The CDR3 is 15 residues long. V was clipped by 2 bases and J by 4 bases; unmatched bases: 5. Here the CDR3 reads CASSEATGLGNTIYF. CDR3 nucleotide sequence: TGCGCCAGCAGTGAGGCGACAGGGCTGGGAAACACCATATATTTT.

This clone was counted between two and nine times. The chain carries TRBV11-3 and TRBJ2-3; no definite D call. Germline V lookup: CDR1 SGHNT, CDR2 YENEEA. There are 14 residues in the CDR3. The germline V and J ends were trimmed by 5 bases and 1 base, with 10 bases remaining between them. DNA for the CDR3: TGTGCCAGCAGCGTAGGAGCTGGCACAGATACGCAGTATTTT. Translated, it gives CASSVGAGTDTQYF.

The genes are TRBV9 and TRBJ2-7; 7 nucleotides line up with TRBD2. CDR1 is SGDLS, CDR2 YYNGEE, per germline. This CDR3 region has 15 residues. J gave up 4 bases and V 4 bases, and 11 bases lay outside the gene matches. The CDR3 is CASSLQGGPNYEQYF. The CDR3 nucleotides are TGTGCCAGCAGCCTGCAGGGAGGGCCCAATTACGAGCAGTACTTC. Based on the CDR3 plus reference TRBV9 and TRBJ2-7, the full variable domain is DSGVTQTPKHLITATGQRVTLRCSPRSGDLSVYWYQQSLDQGLQFLIQYYNGEERAKGNILERFSAQQFPDLHSELNLSSLELGDSALYFCASSLQGGPNYEQYFGPGTRLTVT.

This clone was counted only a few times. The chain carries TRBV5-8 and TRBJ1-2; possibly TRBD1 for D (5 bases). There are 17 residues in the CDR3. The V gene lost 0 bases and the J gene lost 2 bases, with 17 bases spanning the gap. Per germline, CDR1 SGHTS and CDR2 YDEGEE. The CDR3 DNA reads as TGTGCCAGCAGCTTGGACCCCCGACAGCCTCTCAACTATGGCTACACCTTC. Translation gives CASSLDPRQPLNYGYTF.

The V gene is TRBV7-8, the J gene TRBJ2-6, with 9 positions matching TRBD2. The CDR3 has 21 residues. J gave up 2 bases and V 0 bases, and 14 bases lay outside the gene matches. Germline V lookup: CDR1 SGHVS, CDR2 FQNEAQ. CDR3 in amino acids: CASSLAAGGGWGIAGANVLTF. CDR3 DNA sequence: TGTGCCAGCAGCTTAGCGGCGGGAGGGGGATGGGGTATCGCTGGGGCCAACGTCCTGACTTTC.

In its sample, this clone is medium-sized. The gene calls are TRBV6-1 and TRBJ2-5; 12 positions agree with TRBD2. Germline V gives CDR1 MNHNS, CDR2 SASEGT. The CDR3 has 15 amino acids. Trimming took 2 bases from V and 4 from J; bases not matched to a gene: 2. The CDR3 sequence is CASSELAGGPETQYF. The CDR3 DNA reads TGTGCCAGCAGTGAACTAGCGGGAGGGCCAGAGACCCAGTACTTC.

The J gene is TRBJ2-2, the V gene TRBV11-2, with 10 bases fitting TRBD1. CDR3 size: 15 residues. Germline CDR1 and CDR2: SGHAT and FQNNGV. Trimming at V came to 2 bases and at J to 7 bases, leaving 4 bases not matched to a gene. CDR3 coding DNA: TGTGCCAGCAGCTTACTGGGACAGGGGAACGGGGAGCTGTTTTTT. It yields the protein CASSLLGQGNGELFF.

The CDR3 DNA reads as TGTGCCAGCAGTTTATTTTTGGGGGGGACCGCCGGGGAGCTGTTTTTT. Translated: CASSLFLGGTAGELFF. This chain joins TRBV27 and TRBJ2-2, with 7 positions matching TRBD2. V lost 1 base and J lost 6; bases outside the gene matches: 8. Germline assignment: CDR1 MNHEY and CDR2 SMNVEV (reference sequence). The CDR3 is 16 residues long.

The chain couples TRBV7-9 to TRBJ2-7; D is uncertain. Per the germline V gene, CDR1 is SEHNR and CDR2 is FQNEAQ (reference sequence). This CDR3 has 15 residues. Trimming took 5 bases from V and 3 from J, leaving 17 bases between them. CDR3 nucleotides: TGTGCCAGCAGCCTCATGGCAGTAAACCTCTACGAGCAGTACTTC. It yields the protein CASSLMAVNLYEQYF.

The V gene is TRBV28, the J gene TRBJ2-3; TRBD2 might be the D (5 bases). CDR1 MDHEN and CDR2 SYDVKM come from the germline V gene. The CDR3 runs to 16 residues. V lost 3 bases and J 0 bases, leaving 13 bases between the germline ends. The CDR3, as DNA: TGTGCCAGCAGTTTTCCGGCGGGCGTTAGCACAGATACGCAGTATTTT. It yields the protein CASSFPAGVSTDTQYF.

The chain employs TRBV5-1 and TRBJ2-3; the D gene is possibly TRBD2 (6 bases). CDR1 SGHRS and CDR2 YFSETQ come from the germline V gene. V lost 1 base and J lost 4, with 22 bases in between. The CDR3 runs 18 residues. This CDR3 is CASSLLSVSGRTSDTQYF. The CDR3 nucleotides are TGCGCCAGCAGCTTGTTATCAGTGAGCGGGCGAACTTCAGATACGCAGTATTTT.

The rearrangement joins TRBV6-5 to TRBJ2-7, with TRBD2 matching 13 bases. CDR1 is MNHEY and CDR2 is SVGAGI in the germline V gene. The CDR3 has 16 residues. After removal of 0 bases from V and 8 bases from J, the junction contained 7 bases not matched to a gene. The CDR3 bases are TGTGCCAGCAGTTACTCGTGGACTAGCGGGAGTGAGAAGCAGTACTTC. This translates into CASSYSWTSGSEKQYF.

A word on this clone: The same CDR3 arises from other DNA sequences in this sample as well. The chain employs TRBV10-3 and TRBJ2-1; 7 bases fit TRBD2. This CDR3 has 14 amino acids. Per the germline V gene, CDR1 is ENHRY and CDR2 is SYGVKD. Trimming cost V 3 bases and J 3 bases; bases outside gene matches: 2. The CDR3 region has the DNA TGTGCCATCAGTGACGGCGGGAGCTACAATGAGCAGTTCTTC. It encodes CAISDGGSYNEQFF.

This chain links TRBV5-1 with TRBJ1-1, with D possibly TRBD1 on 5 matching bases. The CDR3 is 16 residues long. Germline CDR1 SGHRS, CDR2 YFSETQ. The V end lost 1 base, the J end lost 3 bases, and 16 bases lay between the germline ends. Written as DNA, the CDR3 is TGCGCCAGCAGCTTGACAGCTCAGGGTGGGCACACTGAAGCTTTCTTT. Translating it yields CASSLTAQGGHTEAFF.

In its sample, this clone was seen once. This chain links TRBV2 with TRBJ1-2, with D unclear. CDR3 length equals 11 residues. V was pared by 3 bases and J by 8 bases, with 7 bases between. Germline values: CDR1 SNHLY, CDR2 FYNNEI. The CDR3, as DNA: TGTGCCAGCAGTGACAGGCGAGGCTACACCTTC. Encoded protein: CASSDRRGYTF.

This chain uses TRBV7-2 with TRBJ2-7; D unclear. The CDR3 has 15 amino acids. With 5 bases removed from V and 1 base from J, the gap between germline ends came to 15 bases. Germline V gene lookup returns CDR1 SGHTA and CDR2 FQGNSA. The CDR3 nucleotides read TGTGCCAGCAGCCAAAACAGCTTAAAGTCCTACGAGCAGTACTTC. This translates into CASSQNSLKSYEQYF.

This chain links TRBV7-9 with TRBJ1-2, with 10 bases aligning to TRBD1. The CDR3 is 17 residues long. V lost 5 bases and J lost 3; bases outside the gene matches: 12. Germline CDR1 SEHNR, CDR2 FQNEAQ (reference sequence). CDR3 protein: CASSHNYFGTGDYGYTF. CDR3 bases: TGTGCCAGCAGCCACAATTACTTCGGGACAGGGGACTATGGCTACACCTTC.

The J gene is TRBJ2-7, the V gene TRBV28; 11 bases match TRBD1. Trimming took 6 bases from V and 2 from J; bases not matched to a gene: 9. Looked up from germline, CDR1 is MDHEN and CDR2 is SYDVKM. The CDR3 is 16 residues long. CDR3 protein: CASSYPGQGVPYEQYF. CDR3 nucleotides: TGTGCCAGCAGCTACCCGGGACAGGGGGTACCCTACGAGCAGTACTTC.

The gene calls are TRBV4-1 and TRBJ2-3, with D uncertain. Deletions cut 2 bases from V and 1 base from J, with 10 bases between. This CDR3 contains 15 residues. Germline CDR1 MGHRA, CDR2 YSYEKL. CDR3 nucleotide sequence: TGCGCCAGCAGCCAAAGCCCGGGTGGCACAGATACGCAGTATTTT. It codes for CASSQSPGGTDTQYF.

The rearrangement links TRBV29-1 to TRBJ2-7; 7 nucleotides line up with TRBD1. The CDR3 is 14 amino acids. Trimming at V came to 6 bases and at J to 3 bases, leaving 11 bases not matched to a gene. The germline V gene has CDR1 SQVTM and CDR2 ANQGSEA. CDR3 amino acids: CSVFIPGQLYEQYF. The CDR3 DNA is TGCAGCGTCTTTATACCGGGACAGCTCTACGAGCAGTACTTC.